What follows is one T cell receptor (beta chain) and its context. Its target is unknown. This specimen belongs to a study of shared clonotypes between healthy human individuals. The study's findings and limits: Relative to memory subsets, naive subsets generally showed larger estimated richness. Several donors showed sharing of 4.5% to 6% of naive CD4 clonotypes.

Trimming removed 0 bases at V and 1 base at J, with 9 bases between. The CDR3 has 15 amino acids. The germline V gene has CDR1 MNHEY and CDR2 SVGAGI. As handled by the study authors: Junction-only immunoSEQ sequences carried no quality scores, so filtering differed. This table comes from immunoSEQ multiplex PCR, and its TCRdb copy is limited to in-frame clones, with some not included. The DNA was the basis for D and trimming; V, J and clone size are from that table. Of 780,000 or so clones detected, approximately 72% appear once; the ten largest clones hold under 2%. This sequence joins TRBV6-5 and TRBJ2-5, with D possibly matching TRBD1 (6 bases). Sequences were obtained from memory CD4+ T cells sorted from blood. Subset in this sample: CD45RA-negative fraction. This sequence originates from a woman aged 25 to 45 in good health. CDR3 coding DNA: TGTGCCAGCAGTTACTCGAGGGGGACCCAAGAGACCCAGTACTTC. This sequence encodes CASSYSRGTQETQYF.